These 30 T cell receptor beta chains came from one sample sequenced in a study of identical twins (dated by TCRdb to 2015 to 2016). Libraries were made using 5' RACE. Sequenced using an Illumina HiSeq 2000. The public reads were run again by TCRdb, first through fastp at Q25 and then through MiXCR, and only productive beta chains were kept. Entries that share a CDR3 protein sequence are merged under the most common genes and DNA. This sample has a few hundred thousand distinct CDR3 sequences in its table, and 20% to 25% of those were observed once. The ten largest clones take up about 3% of the sample. Separately, the same data were catalogued under a study of T cells expressing NK-cell markers.

Sequences were obtained from CD4+ T cells sorted from blood. All receptors come from a woman aged 18-35 years in good health.

V gene TRBV11-3 combines with J gene TRBJ1-1; possible D gene TRBD1, 6 bases. Per the germline V gene, CDR1 is SGHNT and CDR2 is YENEEA. The CDR3 covers 13 residues. The V gene lost 5 bases and the J gene lost 4 bases, with 11 bases spanning the gap. The CDR3 loop is CASSIDRTTEAFF. The CDR3 DNA sequence: TGTGCCAGCAGCATTGACAGGACCACTGAAGCTTTCTTT.

This clonotype was detected ten times or more. One junction end does not reproduce the germline sequence, and a read error may be involved. The chain links TRBV7-2 to TRBJ2-4; tentatively, D is TRBD1 or TRBD2 (5 bases each). Germline V gives CDR1 SGHTA, CDR2 FQGNSA. There are 11 residues in the CDR3. The CDR3 DNA is TGTGCCAGCAGCCGAGGGGCCCAAGCGTCCTTC. Its translation is CASSRGAQASF.

Only a few counts were recorded for this clonotype. The chain recombines TRBV20-1 with TRBJ1-4, with a possible D match to TRBD1 (5 bases). This CDR3 is 13 amino acids long. Germline values: CDR1 DFQATT, CDR2 SNEGSKA (reference sequence). The V end lost 3 bases, the J end lost 7 bases, and 12 bases lay between the germline ends. The chain's CDR3 is CSARWPQGEKLFF. CDR3 coding DNA: TGCAGTGCTAGGTGGCCCCAGGGTGAAAAACTGTTTTTT.

The chain employs TRBV20-1 and TRBJ1-6; D gene unclear. Germline CDR1 is DFQATT and CDR2 is SNEGSKA (reference sequence). The germline V and J ends were trimmed by 3 bases and 8 bases, with 11 bases remaining between them. The CDR3 spans 13 residues. This CDR3 is CSASFVDDSPLHF. The CDR3 coding sequence is TGCAGTGCTAGCTTCGTAGATGATTCACCCCTCCACTTT.

The rearrangement links TRBV20-1 to TRBJ2-3, with TRBD1 matching 12 bases. After removal of 5 bases from V and 3 bases from J, the junction contained 3 bases not matched to a gene. The CDR3 runs 14 residues. CDR1 is DFQATT, CDR2 SNEGSKA, per germline (reference sequence). CDR3 protein: CSAWDRGLTDTQYF. CDR3 nucleotides: TGCAGTGCTTGGGACAGGGGGCTTACAGATACGCAGTATTTT.

In this sample, this clonotype turned up a few times. V is TRBV5-5 and J is TRBJ1-2; D perhaps matches TRBD1 (5 bases). The CDR3 sequence is 11 residues long. The germline CDR1 and CDR2 sequences are SGHKS and YYEKEE (reference sequence). V gave up 2 bases and J gave up 12 bases, with 11 bases separating them. The CDR3 protein is CASSLRTTHTF. CDR3 bases: TGTGCCAGCAGCTTAAGGACAACCCACACCTTC.

The V call is TRBV7-6, the J call TRBJ2-3; D is perhaps TRBD1 or TRBD2 (5 bases each). Trimming pared 2 bases from V and 6 bases from J, leaving 15 bases between. The germline V gene has CDR1 SGHVS and CDR2 FNYEAQ. This CDR3 region has 15 residues. CDR3 residues: CASSLTGTPPDTQYF. The CDR3, as DNA: TGTGCCAGCAGCTTAACGGGGACGCCTCCGGATACGCAGTATTTT.

The chain recombines TRBV6-5 with TRBJ2-1; D is uncertain. Germline assignment: CDR1 MNHEY and CDR2 SVGAGI. Trimming pared 4 bases from V and 6 bases from J, leaving 4 bases between. The CDR3 covers 11 residues. The chain's CDR3 is CASSSPNEQFF. The CDR3 DNA sequence: TGTGCCAGCAGTTCCCCCAATGAGCAGTTCTTC.

This clonotype was seen only a few times. The chain combines TRBV27 with TRBJ1-6; D remains ambiguous. Germline V gene sequence: CDR1 MNHEY, CDR2 SMNVEV (reference sequence). V dropped 6 bases and J dropped 8 bases, with 8 bases sitting between them. The CDR3 sequence is 12 residues long. CDR3 in amino acids: CASRAYDSPLHF. In nucleotides, the CDR3 is TGTGCCAGCAGAGCCTACGATTCACCCCTCCACTTT.

The DNA for the CDR3 is TGTGCCAGCATGTTGTCGGGAGGTAATGAGCAGTTCTTC. As protein: CASMLSGGNEQFF. The rearrangement links TRBV11-2 to TRBJ2-1; TRBD2 agrees at 7 bases. This CDR3 contains 13 residues. Trimming removed 7 bases from V and 7 bases from J; junction bases left unmatched: 7. Germline CDR1 reads SGHAT; CDR2 reads FQNNGV.

The V call is TRBV30, the J call TRBJ2-1; TRBD1 aligns across 9 bases. With 2 bases clipped from V and 4 bases from J, the junction kept 9 bases outside the gene matches. The CDR3 consists of 16 residues. Looked up from germline, CDR1 is GTSNPN and CDR2 is SVGIG (reference sequence). The CDR3 sequence is CAWSPSDRGFYNEQFF. DNA of the CDR3: TGTGCCTGGAGTCCGTCGGACAGGGGCTTTTACAATGAGCAGTTCTTC.

This clonotype has a handful of counts. The chain has TRBV5-1 and TRBJ2-7; possibly TRBD2 for D (5 bases). Trimming took off 1 base at V and 6 bases at J, with 14 bases between the two ends. The CDR3 length is 14 residues. CDR1 and CDR2 from the germline V gene are SGHRS and YFSETQ. The DNA for the CDR3 is TGCGCCAGCAGCTTGAGAGCCCGGGATTCCGAGCAGTACTTC. This encodes CASSLRARDSEQYF.

This clonotype was counted at least ten times. The gene calls are TRBV12-3 or TRBV12-4 and TRBJ1-1, with TRBD1 matching 7 bases. V shed 3 bases, J shed 4 bases, and the junction held 5 bases outside the gene matches. This CDR3 has 14 residues. The CDR3 coding sequence is TGTGCCAGCAGTTTTAGACAGGGAGGCACTGAAGCTTTCTTT. It specifies CASSFRQGGTEAFF.

The chain couples TRBV3-1 to TRBJ2-5; D remains unclear. This CDR3 is 13 amino acids long. V was shortened by 3 bases and J by 4 bases, with 9 bases between the two germline ends. Per the germline V gene, CDR1 is LGHDT and CDR2 is YNNKEL (reference sequence). This CDR3 reads CASSHLTGETQYF. The CDR3 DNA sequence: TGTGCCAGCAGCCATCTGACCGGAGAGACCCAGTACTTC.

V gene TRBV2 combines with J gene TRBJ1-6, with 8 positions matching TRBD1. Unmatched junction bases numbered 11, after V lost 7 bases and J lost 12 bases. Germline-derived CDR1 and CDR2 are SNHLY and FYNNEI. The CDR3 contains 14 residues. The CDR3 DNA reads as TGTGCCAGCACACCCCAGGGGGCCGCCTTACCCCTCCACTTT. Translation: CASTPQGAALPLHF.

The CDR3 here is CASSPAAGTGELFF. The CDR3 DNA follows: TGTGCCAGCAGCCCTGCAGCGGGGACCGGGGAGCTGTTTTTT. This chain connects TRBV7-2 to TRBJ2-2; 7 nucleotides line up with TRBD2. Germline trimming cut 5 bases from V and 5 bases from J; bases unmatched to any gene: 5. CDR1 is SGHTA, CDR2 FQGNSA, per germline. The CDR3 spans 14 residues. The entire variable domain, with the rest obtained from reference TRBV7-2 and TRBJ2-2, is as follows: GAGVSQSPSNKVTEKGKDVELRCDPISGHTALYWYRQSLGQGLEFLIYFQGNSAPDKSGLPSDRFSAERTGGSVSTLTIQRTQQEDSAVYLCASSPAAGTGELFFGEGSRLTVL.

This clonotype was counted a few times. This chain connects TRBV7-9 to TRBJ2-1; 10 nucleotides match TRBD1. The CDR3 has 13 amino acids. Germline V CDR1 and CDR2: SEHNR, FQNEAQ (reference sequence). The V gene end was trimmed by 6 bases and the J gene end by 4 bases; junction bases not matched to a gene: 0. Here the CDR3 DNA reads TGTGCCAGCAGGGGACAGGGGTACAATGAGCAGTTCTTC. The encoded protein is CASRGQGYNEQFF.

This clonotype turned up a few times. This chain uses TRBV11-3 with TRBJ1-1; no clear D gene. Germline V lookup: CDR1 SGHNT, CDR2 YENEEA. The germline V and J ends were trimmed by 5 bases and 5 bases, with 12 bases remaining between them. CDR3 length: 13 residues. Written as DNA, the CDR3 is TGTGCCAGCAGCCGAGATATGGGAACTGAAGCTTTCTTT. Translated: CASSRDMGTEAFF.

The V call is TRBV6-2 or TRBV6-3, the J call TRBJ2-7; 9 bases map to TRBD2. J was trimmed by 4 bases and V by 2 bases; bases with no gene match: 0. The CDR3 spans 13 residues. CDR1 and CDR2 from the germline V gene are MNHEY and SVGEGT. The CDR3 reads CASSYLAGYEQYF. The DNA of the CDR3 is TGTGCCAGCAGTTACCTAGCGGGATACGAGCAGTACTTC.

The chain is built from TRBV20-1 and TRBJ2-5; 7 bases line up with TRBD2. Per the germline V gene, CDR1 is DFQATT and CDR2 is SNEGSKA (reference sequence). The CDR3 consists of 12 residues. Here the CDR3 DNA reads TGCAGCGGGGGAACTAGCGCTCTCAACCAGTACTTC. This codes for CSGGTSALNQYF.

This clonotype was detected many times. This sequence joins TRBV6-1 and TRBJ2-1; 10 bases align to TRBD1. Per the germline V gene, CDR1 is MNHNS and CDR2 is SASEGT. The trim removed 6 bases at V and 4 bases at J, leaving 6 bases unmatched. The CDR3 is 15 amino acids. Written as DNA, the CDR3 is TGTGCCAGCAGGAGACAGGGGGCACGGTACAATGAGCAGTTCTTC. It specifies CASRRQGARYNEQFF.

This clonotype occurred a few times. The rearrangement links TRBV6-1 to TRBJ2-5; the match to TRBD1 covers 10 bases. Trimming at V came to 5 bases and at J to 4 bases, leaving 10 bases not matched to a gene. Germline lookup yields CDR1 MNHNS and CDR2 SASEGT. This CDR3 is built from 16 residues. CDR3 DNA: TGTGCCAGCAGTAATCCCGGGACAGGGGATCGAGAGACCCAGTACTTC. It translates to CASSNPGTGDRETQYF.

This clonotype was counted at least ten times. The rearrangement uses TRBV12-3 or TRBV12-4 and TRBJ1-1; no clear D. The CDR3 totals 15 residues. V was shortened by 3 bases and J by 1 base, with 12 bases between the two germline ends. The CDR3 spells CASSFGSVKNTEAFF. DNA for the CDR3: TGTGCCAGCAGTTTCGGGTCGGTGAAGAACACTGAAGCTTTCTTT.

This clonotype was seen a handful of times. CDR3 amino acids: CASSPFKNTEAFF. The CDR3 region has the DNA TGTGCCAGCAGTCCCTTCAAGAACACTGAAGCTTTCTTT. The V call is TRBV12-3 or TRBV12-4, the J call TRBJ1-1, with D unclear. This CDR3 contains 13 residues. The ends were cut back, 5 bases at V and 1 base at J, with 8 bases in the middle.

DNA for the CDR3: TGTGCCAGCAGTTTAGGGACGGTGGGCACAGATACGCAGTATTTT. The encoded protein is CASSLGTVGTDTQYF. The chain uses TRBV12-3 or TRBV12-4 and TRBJ2-3; D is unclear. This CDR3 comprises 15 residues. V was shortened by 1 base and J by 1 base, with 9 bases between the two germline ends.

The chain has TRBV5-1 and TRBJ2-1, with 7 bases fitting TRBD2. The CDR3 spans 14 residues. The germline CDR1 and CDR2 sequences are SGHRS and YFSETQ. The V gene end was trimmed by 2 bases and the J gene end by 8 bases; junction bases not matched to a gene: 7. The chain's CDR3 is CASSLPGGSYEQFF. The CDR3 nucleotides read TGCGCCAGCAGCTTACCTGGCGGGAGCTATGAGCAGTTCTTC.

CDR3 loop: CSVAVGSYNEQFF. CDR3 in DNA: TGCAGCGTTGCAGTCGGCTCCTACAATGAGCAGTTCTTC. The genes are TRBV29-1 and TRBJ2-1; D remains unclear. The V end lost 4 bases, the J end lost 0 bases, and 7 bases lay between the germline ends. Germline lookup yields CDR1 SQVTM and CDR2 ANQGSEA. This CDR3 comprises 13 residues.

This clonotype was recorded a few times. V and J are TRBV4-3 and TRBJ2-5; D remains ambiguous. The CDR3 has 13 residues. V was trimmed by 3 bases and J by 4 bases, leaving 9 bases between them. CDR1 is LGHNA, CDR2 YSLEER, per germline. Here the CDR3 reads CASSQETRETQYF. The CDR3 DNA reads as TGCGCCAGCAGCCAGGAGACCCGAGAGACCCAGTACTTC.

The genes are TRBV21-1 and TRBJ2-7; TRBD2 reflects the table's D call only, with no check against the DNA. TRBV21-1 is a documented pseudogene. This CDR3 has 15 amino acids. The CDR3 DNA sequence: TGTGCCAGCAGCCTTTGGAGGGCGGGAGAAAACGAGCAGTACTTC. It is translated as CASSLWRAGENEQYF.

This rearrangement joins TRBV5-1 to TRBJ2-3; 7 nucleotides agree with TRBD1. This CDR3 has 18 residues. The germline gives CDR1 SGHRS, CDR2 YFSETQ. The junction had 11 bases not matched to a gene; V was cut back by 1 base and J by 0 bases. CDR3: CASSLRRQGTTSTDTQYF. Written as DNA, the CDR3 is TGCGCCAGCAGCTTGCGCCGACAGGGAACAACTAGCACAGATACGCAGTATTTT. Filled out from reference TRBV5-1 and TRBJ2-3, the complete variable domain reads KAGVTQTPRYLIKTRGQQVTLSCSPISGHRSVSWYQQTPGQGLQFLFEYFSETQRNKGNFPGRFSGRQFSNSRSEMNVSTLELGDSALYLCASSLRRQGTTSTDTQYFGPGTRLTVL.